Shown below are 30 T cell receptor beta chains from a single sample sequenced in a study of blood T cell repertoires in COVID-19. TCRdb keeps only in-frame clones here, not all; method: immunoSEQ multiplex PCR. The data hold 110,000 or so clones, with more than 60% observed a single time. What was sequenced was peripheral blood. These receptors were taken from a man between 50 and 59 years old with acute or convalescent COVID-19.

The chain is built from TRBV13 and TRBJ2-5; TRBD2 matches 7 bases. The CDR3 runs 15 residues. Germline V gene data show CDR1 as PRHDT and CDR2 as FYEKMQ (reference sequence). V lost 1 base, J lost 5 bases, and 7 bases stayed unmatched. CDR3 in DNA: TGTGCCAGCAGCTTAGCGGCGGGGGTCCAGGAGACCCAGTACTTC. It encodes CASSLAAGVQETQYF.

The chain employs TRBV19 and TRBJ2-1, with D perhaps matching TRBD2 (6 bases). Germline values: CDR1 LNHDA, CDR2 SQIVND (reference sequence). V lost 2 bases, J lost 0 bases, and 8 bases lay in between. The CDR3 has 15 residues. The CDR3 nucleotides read TGTGCCAGTAGTATACTAGCGCTCTCCTACAATGAGCAGTTCTTC. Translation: CASSILALSYNEQFF.

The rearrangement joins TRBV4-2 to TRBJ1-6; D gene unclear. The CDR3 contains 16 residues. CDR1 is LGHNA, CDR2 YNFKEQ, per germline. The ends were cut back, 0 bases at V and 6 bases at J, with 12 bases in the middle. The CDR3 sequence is CASSQDPLTGNSPLHF. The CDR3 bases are TGTGCCAGCAGCCAAGATCCACTTACGGGTAATTCACCCCTCCACTTT.

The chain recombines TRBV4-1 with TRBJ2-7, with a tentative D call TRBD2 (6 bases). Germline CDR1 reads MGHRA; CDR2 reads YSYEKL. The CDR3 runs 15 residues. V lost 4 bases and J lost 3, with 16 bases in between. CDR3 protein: CASSRPGTDIYEQYF. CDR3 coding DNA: TGCGCCAGCAGCCGCCCCGGGACTGACATCTACGAGCAGTACTTC.

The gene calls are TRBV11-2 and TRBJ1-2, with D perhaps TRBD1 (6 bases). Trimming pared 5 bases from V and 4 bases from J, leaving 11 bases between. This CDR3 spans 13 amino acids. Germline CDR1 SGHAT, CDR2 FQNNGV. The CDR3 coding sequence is TGTGCCAGCAGCCCCGCAGGGGTCTATGGCTACACCTTC. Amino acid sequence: CASSPAGVYGYTF.

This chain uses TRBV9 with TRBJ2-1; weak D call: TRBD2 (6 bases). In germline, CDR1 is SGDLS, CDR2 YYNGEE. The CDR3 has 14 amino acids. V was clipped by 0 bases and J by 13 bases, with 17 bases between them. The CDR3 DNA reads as TGTGCCAGCAGCGTAGATCCGGGGGAGCGTGGACAGTTCTTC. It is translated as CASSVDPGERGQFF.

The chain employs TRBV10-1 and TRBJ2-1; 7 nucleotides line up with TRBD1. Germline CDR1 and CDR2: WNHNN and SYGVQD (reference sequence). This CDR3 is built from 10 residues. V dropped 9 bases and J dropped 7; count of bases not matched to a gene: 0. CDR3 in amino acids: CARQGNEQFF. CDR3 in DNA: TGCGCCAGACAGGGGAATGAGCAGTTCTTC.

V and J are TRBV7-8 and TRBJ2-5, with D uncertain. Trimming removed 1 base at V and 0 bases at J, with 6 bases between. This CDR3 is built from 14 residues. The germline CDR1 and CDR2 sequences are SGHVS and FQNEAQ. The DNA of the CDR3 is TGTGCCAGCAGCTTAGGCAGTAACCAAGAGACCCAGTACTTC. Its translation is CASSLGSNQETQYF.

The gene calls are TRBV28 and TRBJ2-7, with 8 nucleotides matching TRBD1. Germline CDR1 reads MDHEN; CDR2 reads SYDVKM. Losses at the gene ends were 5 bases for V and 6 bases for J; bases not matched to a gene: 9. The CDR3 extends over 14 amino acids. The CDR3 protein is CASSAPGGRGEQYF. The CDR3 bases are TGTGCCAGCAGTGCTCCAGGGGGCAGGGGCGAGCAGTACTTC.

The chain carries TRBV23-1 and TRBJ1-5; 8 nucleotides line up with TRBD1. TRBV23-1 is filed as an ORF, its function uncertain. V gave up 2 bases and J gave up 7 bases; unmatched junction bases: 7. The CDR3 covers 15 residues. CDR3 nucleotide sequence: TGCGCCAGCAGTCAAGGCAGGGGGCGAGAGCAGCCCCAGCATTTT. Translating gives CASSQGRGREQPQHF.

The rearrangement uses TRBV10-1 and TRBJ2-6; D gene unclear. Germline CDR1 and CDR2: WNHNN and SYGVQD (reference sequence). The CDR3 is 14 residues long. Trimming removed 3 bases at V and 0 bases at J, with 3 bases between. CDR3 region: CASSDSSGANVLTF. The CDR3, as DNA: TGCGCCAGCAGTGACAGCTCTGGGGCCAACGTCCTGACTTTC.

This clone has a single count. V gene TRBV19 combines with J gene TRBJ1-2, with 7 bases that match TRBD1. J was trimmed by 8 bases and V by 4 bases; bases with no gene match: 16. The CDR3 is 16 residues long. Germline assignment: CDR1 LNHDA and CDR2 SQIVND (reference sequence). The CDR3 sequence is CASSKATSTRGQGYTF. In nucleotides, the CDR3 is TGTGCCAGTAGTAAAGCAACGTCAACGAGGGGGCAAGGCTACACCTTC. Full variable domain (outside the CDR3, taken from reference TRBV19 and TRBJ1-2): DGGITQSPKYLFRKEGQNVTLSCEQNLNHDAMYWYRQDPGQGLRLIYYSQIVNDFQKGDIAEGYSVSREKKESFPLTVTSAQKNPTAFYLCASSKATSTRGQGYTFGSGTRLTVV.

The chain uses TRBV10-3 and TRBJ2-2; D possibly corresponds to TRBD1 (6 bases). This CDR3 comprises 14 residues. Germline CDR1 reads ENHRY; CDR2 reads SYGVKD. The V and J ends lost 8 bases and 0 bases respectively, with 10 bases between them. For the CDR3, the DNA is TGTGCCATCTCGGACAGTACGAACACCGGGGAGCTGTTTTTT. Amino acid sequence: CAISDSTNTGELFF.

Written as DNA, the CDR3 is TGTGCCAGCAGCCCGGGACTAGCGGGAGGGCTTGAGCAGTTCTTC. Amino acid sequence: CASSPGLAGGLEQFF. The chain carries TRBV5-4 and TRBJ2-1; TRBD2 matches 16 bases. The length of the CDR3 is 15 residues. Germline values: CDR1 SGHNT, CDR2 YYREEE (reference sequence). J lost 9 bases, V lost 4 bases, and 4 bases had no gene match.

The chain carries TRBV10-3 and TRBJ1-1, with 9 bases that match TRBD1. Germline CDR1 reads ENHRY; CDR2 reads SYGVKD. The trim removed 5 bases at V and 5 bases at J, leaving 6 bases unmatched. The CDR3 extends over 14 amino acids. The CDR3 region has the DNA TGTGCCATCAGTTGGGACAGGGAAATAACTGAAGCTTTCTTT. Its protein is CAISWDREITEAFF.

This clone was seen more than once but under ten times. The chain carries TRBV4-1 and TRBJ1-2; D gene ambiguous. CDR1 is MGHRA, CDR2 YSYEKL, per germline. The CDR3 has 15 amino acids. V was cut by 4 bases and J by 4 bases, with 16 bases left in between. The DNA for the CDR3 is TGCGCCAGCAGCCCGAACCCTTCCGGGATCTATGGCTACACCTTC. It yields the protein CASSPNPSGIYGYTF.

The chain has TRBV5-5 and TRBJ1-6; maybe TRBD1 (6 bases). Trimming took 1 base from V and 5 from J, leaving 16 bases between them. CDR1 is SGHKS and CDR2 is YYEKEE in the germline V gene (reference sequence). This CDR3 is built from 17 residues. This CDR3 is CASSLTGFDTNNSPLHF. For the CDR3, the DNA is TGTGCCAGCAGCTTGACAGGGTTCGATACTAATAATTCACCCCTCCACTTT.

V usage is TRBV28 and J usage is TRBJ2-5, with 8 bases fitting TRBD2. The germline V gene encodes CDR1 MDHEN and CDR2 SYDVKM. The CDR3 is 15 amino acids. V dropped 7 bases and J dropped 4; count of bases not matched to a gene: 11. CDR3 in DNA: TGTGCCAGCACCACTGGAGCGGGAGTGCGAGAGACCCAGTACTTC. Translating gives CASTTGAGVRETQYF.

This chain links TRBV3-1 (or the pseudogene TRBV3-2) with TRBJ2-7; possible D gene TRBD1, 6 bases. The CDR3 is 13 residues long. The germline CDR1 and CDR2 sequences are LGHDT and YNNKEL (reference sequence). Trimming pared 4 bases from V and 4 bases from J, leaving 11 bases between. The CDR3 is CASSPGHRYEQYF. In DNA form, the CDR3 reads TGTGCCAGCAGCCCGGGACACCGTTACGAGCAGTACTTC.

The CDR3 coding sequence is TGTGCCAGTCTGGCGGGACAAGAGACCCAGTACTTC. Translation: CASLAGQETQYF. The J gene is TRBJ2-5, the V gene TRBV2; tentative D call: TRBD2 (6 bases). Trimming cost V 9 bases and J 2 bases, with 10 bases left between them. The CDR3 is 12 amino acids. CDR1 is SNHLY and CDR2 is FYNNEI in the germline V gene.

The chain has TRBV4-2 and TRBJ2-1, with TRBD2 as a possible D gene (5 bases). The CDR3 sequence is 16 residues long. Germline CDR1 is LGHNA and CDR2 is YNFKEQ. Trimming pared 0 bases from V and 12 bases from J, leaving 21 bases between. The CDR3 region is CASSQDKTSHQARQFF. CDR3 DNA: TGTGCCAGCAGCCAAGATAAAACTAGTCATCAAGCCCGGCAGTTCTTC.

This chain's CDR3 is CALGDTYEQYF. The CDR3 region has the DNA TGTGCCTTGGGAGATACCTACGAGCAGTACTTC. V and J are TRBV7-8 and TRBJ2-7; the D gene is possibly TRBD2 (5 bases). The CDR3 extends over 11 amino acids. Between the trimmed V and J ends, which lost 11 bases and 2 bases, there was a span of 10 bases. Germline V gives CDR1 SGHVS, CDR2 FQNEAQ.

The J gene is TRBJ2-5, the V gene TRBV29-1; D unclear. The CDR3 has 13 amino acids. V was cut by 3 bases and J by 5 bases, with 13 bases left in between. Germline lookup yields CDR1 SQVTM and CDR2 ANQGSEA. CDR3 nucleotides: TGCAGCGTTGATGCTGGTGAACTTGAGACCCAGTACTTC. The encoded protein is CSVDAGELETQYF. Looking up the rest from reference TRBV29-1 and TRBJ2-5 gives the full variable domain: SAVISQKPSRDICQRGTSLTIQCQVDSQVTMMFWYRQQPGQSLTLIATANQGSEATYESGFVIDKFPISRPNLTFSTLTVSNMSPEDSSIYLCSVDAGELETQYFGPGTRLLVL.

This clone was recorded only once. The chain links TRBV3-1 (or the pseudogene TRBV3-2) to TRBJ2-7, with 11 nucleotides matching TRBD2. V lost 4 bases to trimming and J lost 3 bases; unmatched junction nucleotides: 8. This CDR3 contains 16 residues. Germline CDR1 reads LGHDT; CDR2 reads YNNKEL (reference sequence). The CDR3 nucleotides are TGTGCCAGCAGCCTGCTGACTAGCGGGGAGAACTACGAGCAGTACTTC. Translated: CASSLLTSGENYEQYF.

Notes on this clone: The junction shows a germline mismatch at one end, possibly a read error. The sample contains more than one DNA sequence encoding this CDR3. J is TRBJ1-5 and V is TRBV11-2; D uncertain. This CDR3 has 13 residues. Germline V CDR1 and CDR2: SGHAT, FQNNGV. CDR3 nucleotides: TGTGCCAGCAGCTTAGAGAGCAAACAGCCCCAGCATTTT. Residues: CASSLESKQPQHF.

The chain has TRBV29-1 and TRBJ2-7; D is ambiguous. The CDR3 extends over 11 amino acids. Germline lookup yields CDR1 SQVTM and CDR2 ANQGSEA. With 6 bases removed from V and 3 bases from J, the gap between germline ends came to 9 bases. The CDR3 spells CSVVVDYEQYF. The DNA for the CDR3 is TGCAGCGTAGTAGTCGACTACGAGCAGTACTTC.

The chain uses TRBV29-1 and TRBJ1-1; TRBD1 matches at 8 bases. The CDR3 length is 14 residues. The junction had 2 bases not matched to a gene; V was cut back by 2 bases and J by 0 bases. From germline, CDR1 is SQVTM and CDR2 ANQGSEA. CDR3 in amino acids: CSVEYRGLNTEAFF. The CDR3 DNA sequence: TGCAGCGTTGAATACAGGGGGTTGAACACTGAAGCTTTCTTT. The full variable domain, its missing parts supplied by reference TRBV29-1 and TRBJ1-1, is SAVISQKPSRDICQRGTSLTIQCQVDSQVTMMFWYRQQPGQSLTLIATANQGSEATYESGFVIDKFPISRPNLTFSTLTVSNMSPEDSSIYLCSVEYRGLNTEAFFGQGTRLTVV.

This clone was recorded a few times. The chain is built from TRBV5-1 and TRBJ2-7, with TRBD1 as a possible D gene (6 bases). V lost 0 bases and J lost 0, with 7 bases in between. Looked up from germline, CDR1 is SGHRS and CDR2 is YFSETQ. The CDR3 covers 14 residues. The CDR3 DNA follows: TGCGCCAGCAGCTTGGGGGACATCTCCTACGAGCAGTACTTC. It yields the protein CASSLGDISYEQYF.

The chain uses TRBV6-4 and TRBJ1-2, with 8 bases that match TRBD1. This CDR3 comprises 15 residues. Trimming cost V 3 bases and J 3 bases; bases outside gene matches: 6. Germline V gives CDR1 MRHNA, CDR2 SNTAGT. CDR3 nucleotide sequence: TGTGCCAGCAGTGAGCAGGGGGCGGAATACTATGGCTACACCTTC. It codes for CASSEQGAEYYGYTF.

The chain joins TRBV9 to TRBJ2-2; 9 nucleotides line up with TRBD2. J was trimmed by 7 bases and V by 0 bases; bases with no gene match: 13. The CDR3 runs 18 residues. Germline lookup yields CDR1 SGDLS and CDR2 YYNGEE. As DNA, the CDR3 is TGTGCCAGCAGCGTAGCGGGTAGCGGGAGTCCTGGGGTCGGGGAGCTGTTTTTT. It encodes CASSVAGSGSPGVGELFF.